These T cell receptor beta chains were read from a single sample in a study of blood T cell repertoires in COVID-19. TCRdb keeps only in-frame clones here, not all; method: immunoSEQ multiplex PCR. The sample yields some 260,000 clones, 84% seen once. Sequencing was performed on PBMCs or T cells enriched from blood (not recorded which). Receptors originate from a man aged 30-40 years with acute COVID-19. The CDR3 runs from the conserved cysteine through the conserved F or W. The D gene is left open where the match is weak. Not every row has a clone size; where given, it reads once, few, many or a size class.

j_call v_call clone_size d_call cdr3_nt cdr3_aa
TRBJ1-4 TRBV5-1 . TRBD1 TGCGCCAGCAGCCAGGGGACAGCGAAAAATGAAAAACTGTTTTTT CASSQGTAKNEKLFF
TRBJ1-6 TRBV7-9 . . TGTGCCAGCAGCCCAGGGGACCTTTATAATTCACCCCTCCACTTT CASSPGDLYNSPLHF
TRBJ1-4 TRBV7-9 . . TGTGCCAGCAGCGAAGGAGGTGTAACAGTGGGTATTAAACTGTTTTTT CASSEGGVTVGIKLFF
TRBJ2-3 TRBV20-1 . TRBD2 TGCAGTGCTAGTGAACTAGCGGGGGGCACAGATACGCAGTATTTT CSASELAGGTDTQYF
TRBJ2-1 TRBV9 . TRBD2 TGTGCCAGCAGCACTAGCGGGAGGGCCCTCAATGAGCAGTTCTTC CASSTSGRALNEQFF
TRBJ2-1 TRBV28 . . TGTGCCAGCAGTGTGACAGTTTACAATGAGCAGTTCTTC CASSVTVYNEQFF
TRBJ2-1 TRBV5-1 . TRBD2 TGTGCCAGCAGCCCAACTAGCGGGGCTCATACTGAGCAGTTCTTC CASSPTSGAHTEQFF
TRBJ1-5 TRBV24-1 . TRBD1 TGTGCCACCAGTGACAAGGACAGGGTCAATCAGCCCCAGCATTTT CATSDKDRVNQPQHF
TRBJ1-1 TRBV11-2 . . TGTGCCAGCAGCGGGACACTGAACACTGAAGCTTTCTTT CASSGTLNTEAFF
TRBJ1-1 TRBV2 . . TGTGCCAGCAGTGTGGACGGGCCTACAAGGGGGGCTTTCTTT CASSVDGPTRGAFF
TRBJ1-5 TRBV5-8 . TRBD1 TGTGCCAGCAGCCCTATCACAGGGGAAGGACAGCCCCAGCATTTT CASSPITGEGQPQHF
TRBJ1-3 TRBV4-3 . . TGCGCCAGCAGCTACAGGGCCCTATCTGGAAACACCATATATTTT CASSYRALSGNTIYF
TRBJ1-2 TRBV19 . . TGTGCCAGTAGTACAACAGGGAGAGTAGCTGGCTACACCTTC CASSTTGRVAGYTF
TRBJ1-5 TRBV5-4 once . TGTGCCAGCAGCTTGTTAGGGGGAGAAGGGAATCAGCCCCAGCATTTT CASSLLGGEGNQPQHF
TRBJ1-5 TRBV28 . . TGTGCCAGCAGTTTTTTGGGGACTGATAATCAGCCCCAGCATTTT CASSFLGTDNQPQHF
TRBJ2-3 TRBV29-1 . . TGCAGCGTAGCACGGGGGAGTATCGCAGATACGCAGTATTTT CSVARGSIADTQYF
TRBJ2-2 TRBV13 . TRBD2 TGTGCCAGCAGCTTAAGTATGAGCGGGAGAGGTGCCGGGGAGCTGTTTTTT CASSLSMSGRGAGELFF
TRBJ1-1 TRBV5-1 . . TGTGCCAGCAGCTACAGTAGAGTGACTGAAGCTTTCTTT CASSYSRVTEAFF
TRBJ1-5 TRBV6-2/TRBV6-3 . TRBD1 TGTGCCAGCAGTGCAGGGGGCAGGGGTCAGCCCCAGCATTTT CASSAGGRGQPQHF
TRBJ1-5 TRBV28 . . TGTGCCAGCAGTTTGGAGGTTAGCAATCAGCCCCAGCATTTT CASSLEVSNQPQHF
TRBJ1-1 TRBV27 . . TGTGCCAGCACGCGGGGGATGAACACTGAAGCTTTCTTT CASTRGMNTEAFF
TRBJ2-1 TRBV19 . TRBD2 TGTGCCAGTATACCCAGCGGGAGGGGCAATGAGCAGTTCTTC CASIPSGRGNEQFF
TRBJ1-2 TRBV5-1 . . TGCGCCAGCACCTCTCATGGACAGCCGGCTAACTATGGCTACACCTTC CASTSHGQPANYGYTF
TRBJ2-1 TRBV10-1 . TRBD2 TGCGCCAGCAGAGGGACTACAAATGAGCAGTTCTTC CASRGTTNEQFF
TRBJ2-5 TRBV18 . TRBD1 TGTGCCAGCTCACCGGACAGGGAACACGAGACCCAGTACTTC CASSPDREHETQYF
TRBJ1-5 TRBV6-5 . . TGTGCCAGCAGCACGAACAGGGAAGGCAATCAGCCCCAGCATTTT CASSTNREGNQPQHF
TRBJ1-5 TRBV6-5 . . TGTGCCAGTCGTGCAGGGAGCAATCAGCCCCAGCATTTT CASRAGSNQPQHF
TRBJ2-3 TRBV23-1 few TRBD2 TGCGCCAGCAGTCAATCGGCTAGCGGGGGGTTGGTGGATACGCAGTATTTT CASSQSASGGLVDTQYF
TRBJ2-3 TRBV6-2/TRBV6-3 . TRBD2 TGTGCCAGCAGTTCCGGACTAGCGGGGGATTTGGATACGCAGTATTTT CASSSGLAGDLDTQYF
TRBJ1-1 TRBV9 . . TGTGCCAGCAGCCCGGGGGGCCGAGTCTCTGAAGCTTTCTTT CASSPGGRVSEAFF
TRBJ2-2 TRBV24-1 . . TGTGCCACCAGTGCTCGGGGAGCGAACACCGGGGAGCTGTTTTTT CATSARGANTGELFF
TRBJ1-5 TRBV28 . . TGTGCCAGCTTATCGCGGGTTGATCAGCCCCAGCATTTT CASLSRVDQPQHF
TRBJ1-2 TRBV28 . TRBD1 TGTGCCACCCCCGGACAGGGGTGGGACTATGGCTACACCTTC CATPGQGWDYGYTF
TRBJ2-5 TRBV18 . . TGTGCCAGCTCAAGTCAGCAAGAGACCCAGTACTTC CASSSQQETQYF
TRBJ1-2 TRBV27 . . TGTGCCAGCAGTTTTTATCAGGGCTATGGCTACACCTTC CASSFYQGYGYTF
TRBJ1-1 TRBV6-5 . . TGTGCCAGCAGTTATCAGGTTCTTGGGAACACTGAAGCTTTCTTT CASSYQVLGNTEAFF
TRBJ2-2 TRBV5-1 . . TGCGCCAGCATCAGGGGATCCACCGGGGAGCTGTTTTTT CASIRGSTGELFF
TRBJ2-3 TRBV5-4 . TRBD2 TGTGCCAGCAGCCGACTAGCGAGCACAGATACGCAGTATTTT CASSRLASTDTQYF
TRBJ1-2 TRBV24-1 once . TGTGCCACCAGTGGCCAGGGAACGGATGGCTACACCTTC CATSGQGTDGYTF
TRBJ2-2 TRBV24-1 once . TGTGCCACCAGTGACCCAGACTACCACACCGGGGAGCTGTTTTTT CATSDPDYHTGELFF
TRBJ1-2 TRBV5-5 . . TGTGCCAGCAGCTCGGACAGCCCGGGTGAGGAGTATGGCTACACCTTC CASSSDSPGEEYGYTF
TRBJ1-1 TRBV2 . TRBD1 TGTGCCAGCAGACTGGGACAGGAAACGGAAGCTTTCTTT CASRLGQETEAFF
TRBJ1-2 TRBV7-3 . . TGTGCCAGCAGCCCGGGGGATTCGGACTATGGCTACACCTTC CASSPGDSDYGYTF
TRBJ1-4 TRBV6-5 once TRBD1 TGTGCCAGCAAATCCGGGACAGGGGCTGAAAAACTGTTTTTT CASKSGTGAEKLFF
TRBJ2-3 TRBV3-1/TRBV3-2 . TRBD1 TGTGCCAGCAGCCAGACCGGGACAGGGATGAAGGATACGCAGTATTTT CASSQTGTGMKDTQYF
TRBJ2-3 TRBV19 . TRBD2 TGTGCCAGTAGCCAAGGGGGGACTAGCGGAAGAGATACGCAGTATTTT CASSQGGTSGRDTQYF
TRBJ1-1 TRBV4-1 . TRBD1 TGCGCCAGCAGCCGAGAGGGGGCGCGGGACACTGAAGCTTTCTTT CASSREGARDTEAFF
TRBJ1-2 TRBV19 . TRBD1 TGTGCCAGCTGGGACAGGCTCTATGGCTACACCTTC CASWDRLYGYTF
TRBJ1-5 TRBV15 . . TGTGCCACCAGCAGAGAGTCGGCAGGGCCAAATCAGCCCCAGCATTTT CATSRESAGPNQPQHF
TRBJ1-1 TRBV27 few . TGTGCCAGCAGTGCGGGGGGGAGTGTTATTGAAGCTTTCTTT CASSAGGSVIEAFF
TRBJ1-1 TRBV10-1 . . TGCGCCAGCAGGGACAGCAACACTGAAGCTTTCTTT CASRDSNTEAFF
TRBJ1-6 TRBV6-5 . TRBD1 TGTGCCAGCAGGACGGGACAGAATAATTCACCCCTCCACTTT CASRTGQNNSPLHF
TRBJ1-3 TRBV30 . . TGTGCCTGGAGAGCGGGGGCCGGAAACACCATATATTTT CAWRAGAGNTIYF
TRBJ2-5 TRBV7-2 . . TGTGCCAGCAGCTTCGTGACAGGAGTCCAAGAGACCCAGTACTTC CASSFVTGVQETQYF
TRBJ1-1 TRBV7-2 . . TGTGCCAGCAGCTCGCAGGGGCCGAACACTGAAGCTTTCTTT CASSSQGPNTEAFF
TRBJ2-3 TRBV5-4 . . TGTGCCAGCAGCTTGGCTACAGATACGCAGTATTTT CASSLATDTQYF